Below, 10 T cell receptor beta chains from the same sample are listed, as sequenced in a study of blood T cell repertoires in COVID-19. Only in-frame clones appear in the TCRdb table, and some are missing; sequencing was by immunoSEQ multiplex PCR. The table includes 150,000 to 200,000 clones, approximately 83% detected once. The specimen sequenced was PBMCs or T cells enriched from blood (not recorded which). These TCRs come from a man between 70 and 80 years old who had been exposed to COVID-19.

The V and J genes are TRBV3-1 (or the pseudogene TRBV3-2) and TRBJ2-1, with 7 nucleotides matching TRBD1. The junction had 7 bases not matched to a gene; V was cut back by 4 bases and J by 4 bases. The CDR3 contains 15 residues. CDR1 is LGHDT and CDR2 is YNNKEL in the germline V gene (reference sequence). The CDR3 nucleotides are TGTGCCAGCAGCCTCTTCTTGGGACAGTACAATGAGCAGTTCTTC. This codes for CASSLFLGQYNEQFF.

V and J are TRBV4-3 and TRBJ2-3; tentative D call: TRBD2 (5 bases). V was trimmed by 0 bases and J by 2 bases, leaving 9 bases between them. There are 15 residues in the CDR3. CDR1 is LGHNA and CDR2 is YSLEER in the germline V gene. The CDR3 sequence is CASSQEGVSTDTQYF. The CDR3 bases are TGCGCCAGCAGCCAAGAGGGAGTTTCCACAGATACGCAGTATTTT.

The chain links TRBV5-5 to TRBJ2-1, with TRBD2 matching over 8 bases. Germline-derived CDR1 and CDR2 are SGHKS and YYEKEE (reference sequence). This CDR3 region has 12 residues. The junction had 6 bases not matched to a gene; V was cut back by 8 bases and J by 8 bases. CDR3 loop: CASTNGGDEQFF. Here the CDR3 DNA reads TGTGCCAGTACCAACGGGGGGGATGAGCAGTTCTTC. The full variable domain, in which reference TRBV5-5 and TRBJ2-1 provide the parts outside the CDR3, is DAGVTQSPTHLIKTRGQQVTLRCSPISGHKSVSWYQQVLGQGPQFIFQYYEKEERGRGNFPDRFSARQFPNYSSELNVNALLLGDSALYLCASTNGGDEQFFGPGTRLTVL.

V usage is TRBV5-4 and J usage is TRBJ1-6, with a weak D call TRBD1 (6 bases). The CDR3 loop spans 16 amino acids. V was pared by 6 bases and J by 4 bases, with 17 bases between. Looked up from germline, CDR1 is SGHNT and CDR2 is YYREEE (reference sequence). DNA for the CDR3: TGTGCCAGCACCTGGAGGGGGGGTGAATATAATTCACCCCTCCACTTT. The encoded protein is CASTWRGGEYNSPLHF.

This clone was detected only once. CDR3 region: CASSRTGIGYEQYF. CDR3 coding DNA: TGTGCCAGCAGCCGAACAGGGATAGGCTACGAGCAGTACTTC. The J gene is TRBJ2-7, the V gene TRBV3-1 (or the pseudogene TRBV3-2), with D possibly being TRBD1 (6 bases). The CDR3 contains 14 residues. CDR1 is LGHDT and CDR2 is YNNKEL in the germline V gene (reference sequence). Trimming cost V 4 bases and J 3 bases, with 13 bases left between them.

The chain joins TRBV2 to TRBJ2-2, with TRBD1 identical over 7 bases. The germline CDR1 and CDR2 sequences are SNHLY and FYNNEI. This CDR3 has 13 residues. V was pared by 6 bases and J by 6 bases, with 4 bases of the junction left unmatched. The CDR3 sequence is CASSDRVSGELFF. The CDR3 DNA is TGTGCCAGCAGCGACAGGGTTTCCGGGGAGCTGTTTTTT.

The chain joins TRBV10-3 to TRBJ2-3; 10 bases fit TRBD2. Unmatched junction bases numbered 6, after V lost 4 bases and J lost 2 bases. The CDR3 runs 16 residues. Germline CDR1 is ENHRY and CDR2 is SYGVKD. Written as DNA, the CDR3 is TGTGCCATCAGTGGTCTAGCGGGGGCCACCACAGATACGCAGTATTTT. It specifies CAISGLAGATTDTQYF.

The chain carries TRBV5-4 and TRBJ1-2; 7 positions match TRBD1. This CDR3 has 13 amino acids. Trimming took 4 bases from V and 8 from J; bases not matched to a gene: 8. Germline loops: CDR1 SGHNT, CDR2 YYREEE (reference sequence). CDR3: CASSDRTGVGYTF. CDR3 sequence (DNA): TGTGCCAGCAGCGACCGTACAGGGGTCGGCTACACCTTC.

The chain combines TRBV30 with TRBJ1-5; D gene unclear. The CDR3 has 13 residues. Germline assignment: CDR1 GTSNPN and CDR2 SVGIG (reference sequence). Trimming took off 3 bases at V and 9 bases at J, with 15 bases between the two ends. CDR3 coding DNA: TGTGCCTGGAGCGCTACACTCTCGGGGCCCCAGCATTTT. Translation: CAWSATLSGPQHF.

This clone was picked up one time. The V call is TRBV12-3 or TRBV12-4, the J call TRBJ2-4, with unresolved D. The ends were cut back, 7 bases at V and 2 bases at J, with 3 bases in the middle. The CDR3 length is 11 residues. The CDR3 DNA reads TGTGCCAGCACCTCCAAAAACATTCAGTACTTC. Its protein is CASTSKNIQYF.